This T cell receptor (beta chain) was sequenced in a study of blood T cells in healthy people across ages. Study summary: The template switching approach captured approximately one barcoded beta molecule for every two T cells. Study observations and caveats: Among T cells, TCR beta diversity per million cells dropped roughly linearly as age rose.

As regards this clonotype: Its target is unknown.

Researchers collected around 11 milliliters of peripheral blood from every single donor. Primers used in a second PCR of roughly 6 to 11 cycles were a sample-barcoded 5' primer and a J-beta primer mix. Each cDNA molecule carried a tag from a template-switch adaptor that contained 12 random nucleotides. TCRdb reanalysed the 5' RACE reads using MiXCR and keeps one entry per CDR3 protein. Seen here are 1.5 million to 2 million distinct CDR3 sequences, 28% observed once, and the top ten hold about 8%. Germline CDR1 and CDR2: SGDLS and YYNGEE. CDR3 length equals 13 residues. V was clipped by 2 bases and J by 5 bases, with 11 bases between them.

Source material: blood. The rearrangement links TRBV9 to TRBJ2-7, with D possibly TRBD2 on 6 matching bases. The receptor was isolated from a young woman in good health. CDR3 in DNA: TGTGCCAGCAGCGTGGCGGGATCGGACGAGCAGTACTTC. It codes for CASSVAGSDEQYF. Full variable domain (missing parts from reference TRBV9 and TRBJ2-7): DSGVTQTPKHLITATGQRVTLRCSPRSGDLSVYWYQQSLDQGLQFLIQYYNGEERAKGNILERFSAQQFPDLHSELNLSSLELGDSALYFCASSVAGSDEQYFGPGTRLTVT.